Below are 15 T cell receptor beta chains sequenced from a single sample in a study of type 1 regulatory T cells. Study-level findings and limits: Compared with non-Tr1 cells, Tr1 cells showed a narrower TCR repertoire.

One entry per CDR3 protein results from TCRdb running MiXCR on the reads. The data hold tens of thousands of distinct CDR3 sequences, with 20% to 25% observed a single time. Their antigens remain unidentified. The sample consisted of cultured type 1 regulatory T (Tr1) cells, either the whole culture or a sorted fraction (not recorded which). The receptors stem from a human donor in good health.

The V and J genes are TRBV20-1 and TRBJ2-2; 8 positions agree with TRBD2. V was clipped by 6 bases and J by 6 bases; unmatched bases: 6. CDR1 is DFQATT and CDR2 is SNEGSKA in the germline V gene (reference sequence). The CDR3 has 13 amino acids. The CDR3 DNA reads TGCAGTGCCCCGCGGGAGGCGTCCGGGGAGCTGTTTTTT. Its protein is CSAPREASGELFF.

This clonotype is labeled as medium-sized. The V and J genes are TRBV6-5 and TRBJ2-5; 9 bases are shared with TRBD2. The CDR3 is made up of 15 amino acids. V lost 5 bases, J lost 1 base, and 5 bases stayed unmatched. Germline CDR1 is MNHEY and CDR2 is SVGAGI. Here the CDR3 DNA reads TGTGCCAGCAGTCCTAGCGGGGTCCCCCAAGAGACCCAGTACTTC. Translated: CASSPSGVPQETQYF.

This clonotype was found a few times. This chain joins TRBV19 and TRBJ1-5, with D perhaps matching TRBD1 (5 bases). V lost 5 bases, J lost 3 bases, and 8 bases lay in between. CDR1 and CDR2 from the germline V gene are LNHDA and SQIVND (reference sequence). CDR3 length: 13 amino acids. The CDR3 coding sequence is TGTGCCAGTAGTCCGGACATCAATCAGCCCCAGCATTTT. This sequence encodes CASSPDINQPQHF. The full variable domain, rest sourced from reference TRBV19 and TRBJ1-5, is DGGITQSPKYLFRKEGQNVTLSCEQNLNHDAMYWYRQDPGQGLRLIYYSQIVNDFQKGDIAEGYSVSREKKESFPLTVTSAQKNPTAFYLCASSPDINQPQHFGDGTRLSIL.

This rearrangement joins TRBV19 to TRBJ2-1, with 7 bases lining up with TRBD2. Germline V gene data show CDR1 as LNHDA and CDR2 as SQIVND (reference sequence). J lost 3 bases, V lost 5 bases, and 10 bases had no gene match. The CDR3 sequence is 16 residues long. The CDR3 DNA follows: TGTGCCAGTAGTCCACCGACTAGCAGAAACTACAATGAGCAGTTCTTC. It codes for CASSPPTSRNYNEQFF. The whole variable domain, filled in from reference TRBV19 and TRBJ2-1, reads DGGITQSPKYLFRKEGQNVTLSCEQNLNHDAMYWYRQDPGQGLRLIYYSQIVNDFQKGDIAEGYSVSREKKESFPLTVTSAQKNPTAFYLCASSPPTSRNYNEQFFGPGTRLTVL.

V gene TRBV5-1 combines with J gene TRBJ1-6; possible D gene TRBD1, 5 bases. The CDR3 is made up of 15 amino acids. Germline-derived CDR1 and CDR2 are SGHRS and YFSETQ. V lost 2 bases and J lost 7, with 13 bases in between. CDR3 DNA: TGCGCCAGCAGCTTAGGGCCCTGGGGGAATTCACCCCTCCACTTT. The encoded protein is CASSLGPWGNSPLHF.

This clonotype showed up just a few times. V gene TRBV29-1 combines with J gene TRBJ2-5, with no clear D. The CDR3 sequence is 12 residues long. V was cut by 4 bases and J by 1 base, with 7 bases left in between. From germline, CDR1 is SQVTM and CDR2 ANQGSEA. This CDR3 is CSVVPPQETQYF. The CDR3 nucleotides are TGCAGCGTTGTCCCCCCCCAAGAGACCCAGTACTTC.

This clonotype has ten or more counts. The V call is TRBV7-6, the J call TRBJ1-1; 8 bases match TRBD1. The germline gives CDR1 SGHVS, CDR2 FNYEAQ. CDR3 size: 14 residues. J was trimmed by 2 bases and V by 4 bases; bases with no gene match: 3. The CDR3 loop reads CASSWDRKNTEAFF. Here the CDR3 DNA reads TGTGCCAGCAGCTGGGACAGGAAAAACACTGAAGCTTTCTTT.

In this sample, this clonotype turned up a few times. CDR3 region: CASSPNGQETQYF. CDR3 DNA sequence: TGTGCCAGCTCACCAAACGGGCAAGAGACCCAGTACTTC. The V and J genes are TRBV18 and TRBJ2-5; D gene uncertain. This CDR3 spans 13 amino acids. Germline CDR1 and CDR2: KGHSH and LQKENI. With 2 bases removed from V and 2 bases from J, the gap between germline ends came to 6 bases.

This rearrangement joins TRBV20-1 to TRBJ2-7; 12 nucleotides match TRBD2. V lost 3 bases to trimming and J lost 0 bases; unmatched junction nucleotides: 9. Germline CDR1 is DFQATT and CDR2 is SNEGSKA (reference sequence). This CDR3 comprises 17 residues. CDR3 in DNA: TGCAGTGCTAGGGGGACTAGCGGGCCCGTGAGCTCCTACGAGCAGTACTTC. Translating gives CSARGTSGPVSSYEQYF.

The chain joins TRBV20-1 to TRBJ2-4; weak D call: TRBD2 (5 bases). The length of the CDR3 is 15 residues. Germline assignment: CDR1 DFQATT and CDR2 SNEGSKA (reference sequence). Trimming removed 6 bases from V and 0 bases from J, with 15 bases in between. CDR3 residues: CSARLAELAKNIQYF. The CDR3 DNA is TGCAGTGCGCGGCTAGCAGAACTAGCCAAAAACATTCAGTACTTC.

The rearrangement links TRBV30 to TRBJ1-5, with D perhaps TRBD1 (5 bases). The V gene lost 2 bases and the J gene lost 5 bases, with 10 bases spanning the gap. The CDR3 sequence is 13 residues long. Germline CDR1 and CDR2: GTSNPN and SVGIG (reference sequence). The CDR3 DNA reads TGTGCCTGGAGTACGCAGGGCCATCAGCCCCAGCATTTT. Translated: CAWSTQGHQPQHF.

With regard to this clonotype: It may be a read error: a sequence one base away is much more abundant. The chain couples TRBV29-1 to TRBJ1-2, with TRBD1 identical over 7 bases. The germline CDR1 and CDR2 sequences are SQVTM and ANQGSEA. V trimming: 4 bases; J trimming: 9 bases; junction bases outside the gene matches: 8. The length of the CDR3 is 12 residues. This CDR3 is CSVAPTGYSYTF. The CDR3 nucleotides read TGCAGCGTTGCCCCGACAGGGTATAGCTACACCTTC.

The rearrangement uses TRBV5-5 and TRBJ2-3, with D perhaps TRBD2 (6 bases). Germline V gene sequence: CDR1 SGHKS, CDR2 YYEKEE (reference sequence). The length of the CDR3 is 14 residues. The V end was cut by 0 bases, the J end by 4 bases, with 9 bases between. In DNA form, the CDR3 reads TGTGCCAGCAGCTTGGCGGGAGCATCAGATACGCAGTATTTT. This translates into CASSLAGASDTQYF. The whole variable domain, filled in from reference TRBV5-5 and TRBJ2-3, reads DAGVTQSPTHLIKTRGQQVTLRCSPISGHKSVSWYQQVLGQGPQFIFQYYEKEERGRGNFPDRFSARQFPNYSSELNVNALLLGDSALYLCASSLAGASDTQYFGPGTRLTVL.

The rearrangement links TRBV29-1 to TRBJ1-3; 7 nucleotides match TRBD1. The CDR3 length is 13 residues. The trim removed 5 bases at V and 2 bases at J, leaving 3 bases unmatched. CDR1 and CDR2 from the germline V gene are SQVTM and ANQGSEA. CDR3 sequence reads: CSVQGGPGNTIYF. DNA of the CDR3: TGCAGCGTTCAAGGGGGCCCTGGAAACACCATATATTTT.

This clonotype was counted only a few times. The chain couples TRBV9 to TRBJ2-5; no definite D call. Trimming left V 1 base short and J 4 bases short, with 11 bases between. CDR1 is SGDLS and CDR2 is YYNGEE in the germline V gene. The CDR3 contains 14 residues. As DNA, the CDR3 is TGTGCCAGCAGCGTAAACCCGTCGGGAGAGACCCAGTACTTC. It specifies CASSVNPSGETQYF.